This TCR beta chain was captured in a study of cytomegalovirus exposure and HLA in healthy donors. In germline, CDR1 is MDHEN, CDR2 SYDVKM. The CDR3 covers 17 residues. V was pared by 3 bases and J by 2 bases, with 9 bases of the junction left unmatched. The PCR employed 60 Vbeta primers together with 13 Jbeta primers. Assay used: immunoSEQ multiplex PCR; TCRdb lists only in-frame clones, some missing. Among 79,000 or so clones, 65% to 85% were seen once, and the ten largest hold about 16%. Input material: PBMCs. V is TRBV28 and J is TRBJ2-5, with 10 bases fitting TRBD2. The clonotype comes from a woman aged 40 to 55 in good health and CMV-seropositive. The CDR3 sequence is CASSFSELAGPQETQYF. The CDR3 nucleotides read TGTGCCAGCAGTTTTTCTGAACTAGCGGGGCCGCAAGAGACCCAGTACTTC.